This TCR beta chain comes out of a study of beta chain features in type 1 diabetes. General study results and limits: Researchers report that Type 1 diabetes patients had moderately but significantly shorter TCRB CDR3s across all four CD4+ subsets.

Remarks on this clone: Its antigen is not known.

Of the isolated RNA, all was reverse transcribed, and so the sequenced material was expressed TCRB transcripts. The data were produced by immunoSEQ multiplex PCR, yet TCRdb's version contains in-frame clones alone and is incomplete. The sample carries fewer than 300,000 clones, around 9.9% recorded once. This receptor was taken from a man aged 30-40 years with type 1 diabetes. Material: naive CD4+ T cells from blood.

CDR3 DNA sequence: TGTGCCAGCAGCTTGGCCGGCAGGGGGCGAGAGACCCAGTACTTC. Its protein is CASSLAGRGRETQYF. The chain couples TRBV5-6 to TRBJ2-5, with 8 nucleotides matching TRBD1. Germline trimming cut 0 bases from V and 4 bases from J; bases unmatched to any gene: 5. Germline V lookup: CDR1 SGHDT, CDR2 YYEEEE. The CDR3 spans 15 residues.